This T cell receptor (beta chain) was observed in a study of shared clonotypes between healthy human individuals. Study-level information: Donor ages ranged 18 to 49 years: a couple of women, a few men. Study outcomes and limitations: Compared with clonotypes that all four donors shared, non-shared clonotypes had lower generation probabilities. With several donors compared, around 5.4% of naive CD4 clonotypes were shared.

CDR1 and CDR2 from the germline V gene are WSHSY and SAAADI. The CDR3 consists of 14 residues. V shed 6 bases, J shed 1 base, and the junction held 1 base outside the gene matches. Naive CD8 cells were CD45RO-negative, positively selected for CCR7, excluding terminally differentiated effector memory CD45RA+ cells. Every immunoSEQ plate was one replicate of a subset's evenly spread DNA. Some clones are missing from TCRdb's copy, which holds only in-frame ones; the method was immunoSEQ multiplex PCR. The profile covers about 2.2 million clones, with roughly 95% appearing a single time and over 1.5% taken by the ten largest. Remarks on this clone: Its antigen is as yet unknown. Additional DNA sequences in this sample encode the identical CDR3.

The TCR originated in a man younger than 35 in good health. Some clones in this sample may be carry-over from other donors' samples. Sequencing was carried out using naive CD8+ T cells from PBMCs. The chain recombines TRBV10-2 with TRBJ2-3; 10 bases align to TRBD2. The chain's CDR3 is CASSLAGGTDTQYF. The CDR3 DNA reads TGCGCCAGCAGCCTAGCGGGAGGCACAGATACGCAGTATTTT.